Following are 2 T cell receptor beta chains from one sample sequenced in a study of T cell responses to AZD1222 COVID-19 vaccine. Data came from immunoSEQ multiplex PCR; TCRdb stores just in-frame clones and leaves some out. The table includes about 170,000 clones, roughly 93% detected once. This specimen was peripheral blood, taken on day 0 of AZD1222 vaccination. These receptors originate from an adult in good health.

The chain couples TRBV18 to TRBJ1-2; D is undetermined. V shed 6 bases and J shed 7 bases, with 21 bases lying between them. CDR3 length: 15 amino acids. Germline CDR1 reads KGHSH; CDR2 reads LQKENI. For the CDR3, the DNA is TGTGCCAGCTCCCCGAAGATAGCCCCCGCACCTGGCTACACCTTC. It codes for CASSPKIAPAPGYTF.

The rearrangement links TRBV27 to TRBJ2-7, with D possibly being TRBD1 or TRBD2 (5 bases each). The V gene's germline CDR1 is MNHEY and CDR2 SMNVEV (reference sequence). V lost 7 bases and J 3 bases, leaving 10 bases between the germline ends. The CDR3 has 12 amino acids. The CDR3 region is CASKGRVYEQYF. DNA for the CDR3: TGTGCCAGCAAGGGGCGGGTCTACGAGCAGTACTTC.